The T cell receptor beta chain under discussion was sequenced for a study of blood T cell repertoires in COVID-19. Study-wide context: Whether acute or convalescent, the COVID-19 samples came from the United States, Italy and Spain. The cDNA or gDNA used as material had been derived from T cells, B-cell-depleted T cells, or PBMCs.

This clone occurred once. Authors' methods: Using reference gene primer amplification, nucleated cell counts were estimated. The table came from immunoSEQ multiplex PCR; TCRdb's copy has only in-frame clones and leaves some out. That table gives V, J and clone size, and the DNA gave D and trimming. The data show 200,000 to 250,000 clones, around 80% seen once. The V gene's germline CDR1 is SEHNR and CDR2 FQNEAQ (reference sequence). The CDR3 runs 15 residues. V was pared by 2 bases and J by 11 bases, with 9 bases of the junction left unmatched. The sequencing input was peripheral blood. The chain has TRBV7-9 and TRBJ1-3; 10 bases line up with TRBD1. This TCR derives from a woman between 65 and 79 years old with acute or convalescent COVID-19. The CDR3 loop is CASSLRTGGGKAIYF. CDR3 coding DNA: TGTGCCAGCAGCTTAAGGACAGGGGGAGGGAAGGCCATATATTTT. Based on the CDR3 plus reference TRBV7-9 and TRBJ1-3, the full variable domain is DTGVSQNPRHKITKRGQNVTFRCDPISEHNRLYWYRQTLGQGPEFLTYFQNEAQLEKSRLLSDRFSAERPKGSFSTLEIQRTEQGDSAMYLCASSLRTGGGKAIYFGEGSWLTVV.